This T cell receptor beta chain was obtained from a study of patients and donors after allogeneic stem cell transplantation. TCRdb itself ran the RT-PCR reads through MiXCR, one entry per CDR3 protein. The sample records 800,000 to 1,000,000 distinct CDR3 sequences, around 17% being singletons. V lost 5 bases and J lost 4, with 17 bases in between. The CDR3 spans 15 residues. Per germline, CDR1 MGHRA and CDR2 YSYEKL. The sequenced material came from blood, either unsorted or a sorted T cell fraction (not recorded which). The gene calls are TRBV4-1 and TRBJ1-1, with D tentatively TRBD1 (6 bases). This clonotype was obtained from a human donor who was either an allogeneic HSCT recipient or a stem cell or donor lymphocyte infusion donor (not recorded which). It is not recorded whose cells these are; they may come from a transplant donor. The CDR3 bases are TGCGCCAGCAGCTGGTCTGGGGGCCGCGTCACTGAAGCTTTCTTT. Amino acid sequence: CASSWSGGRVTEAFF.